This T cell receptor (beta chain) appears in the sequencing data of a study of blood T cell repertoires in COVID-19. Study-level information: Sites across the United States, Italy and Spain contributed samples from acute and convalescent COVID-19. In each case, the material was cDNA or gDNA derived from T cells, B-cell-depleted T cells, or PBMCs.

The authors' processing: Estimation of nucleated cell counts relied on the amplification of reference gene primers. Generated by immunoSEQ multiplex PCR, the TCRdb table keeps only in-frame clones and is missing some. V, J and clone size are taken as reported in that table, and D and trimming were inferred from the DNA itself. The sample shows approximately 100,000 clones, approximately 85% of them seen only once. Trimming cost V 6 bases and J 7 bases; bases outside gene matches: 8. Germline V gene data show CDR1 as MNHEY and CDR2 as SVGEGT. The CDR3 spans 16 residues. The source is a human donor in a cohort sampled during active COVID-19. The chain has TRBV6-2 or TRBV6-3 and TRBJ2-2; TRBD2 matches 13 bases. Input material: peripheral blood. DNA of the CDR3: TGTGCCAGCAGCAAGACTAGCGGGAGGTCTGGCGGGGAGCTGTTTTTT. Its protein is CASSKTSGRSGGELFF.